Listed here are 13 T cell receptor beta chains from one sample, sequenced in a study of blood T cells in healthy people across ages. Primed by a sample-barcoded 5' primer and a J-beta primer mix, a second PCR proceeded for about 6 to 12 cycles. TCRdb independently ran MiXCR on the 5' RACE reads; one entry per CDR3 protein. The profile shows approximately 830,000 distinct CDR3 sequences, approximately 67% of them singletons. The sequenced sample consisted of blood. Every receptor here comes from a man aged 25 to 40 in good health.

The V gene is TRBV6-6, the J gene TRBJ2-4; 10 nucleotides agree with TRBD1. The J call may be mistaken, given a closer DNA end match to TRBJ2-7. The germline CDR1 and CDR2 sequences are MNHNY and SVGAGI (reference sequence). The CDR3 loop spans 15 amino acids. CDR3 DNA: TGTGCCAGCAGTCCGGGGGACAGGGGCTACTACGAGCAGTACTTC. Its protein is CASSPGDRGYYEQYF.

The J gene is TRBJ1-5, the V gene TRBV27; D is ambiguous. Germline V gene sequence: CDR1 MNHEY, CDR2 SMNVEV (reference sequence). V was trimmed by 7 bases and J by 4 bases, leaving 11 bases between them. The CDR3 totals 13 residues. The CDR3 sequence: CASTASVNQPQHF. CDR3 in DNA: TGTGCCAGCACCGCCAGCGTAAATCAGCCCCAGCATTTT.

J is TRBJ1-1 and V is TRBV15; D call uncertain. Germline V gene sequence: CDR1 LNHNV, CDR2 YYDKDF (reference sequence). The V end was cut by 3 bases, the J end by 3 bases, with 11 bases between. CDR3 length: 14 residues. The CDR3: CATSSFVPDTEAFF. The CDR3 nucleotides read TGTGCCACCAGCAGCTTCGTACCCGACACTGAAGCTTTCTTT. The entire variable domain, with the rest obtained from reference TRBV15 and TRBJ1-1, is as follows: DAMVIQNPRYQVTQFGKPVTLSCSQTLNHNVMYWYQQKSSQAPKLLFHYYDKDFNNEADTPDNFQSRRPNTSFCFLDIRSPGLGDTAMYLCATSSFVPDTEAFFGQGTRLTVV.

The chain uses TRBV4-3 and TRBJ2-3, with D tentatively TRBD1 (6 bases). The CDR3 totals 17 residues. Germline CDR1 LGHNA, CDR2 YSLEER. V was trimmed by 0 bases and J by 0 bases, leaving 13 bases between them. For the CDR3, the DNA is TGCGCCAGCAGCCAAGATCTCGGGACACACAGCACAGATACGCAGTATTTT. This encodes CASSQDLGTHSTDTQYF.

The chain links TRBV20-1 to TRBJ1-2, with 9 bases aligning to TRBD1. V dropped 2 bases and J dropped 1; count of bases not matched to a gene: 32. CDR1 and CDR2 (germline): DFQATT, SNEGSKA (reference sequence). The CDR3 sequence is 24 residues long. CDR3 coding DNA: TGCAGTGCTAGAACCGAGTGGGTACACAGGGGGCGCGTAGAGGGGGACTTACTTAACTATGGCTACACCTTC. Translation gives CSARTEWVHRGRVEGDLLNYGYTF.

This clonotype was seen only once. As DNA, the CDR3 is TGTGCCAGCACTAAAGCCCTCAATCAGCCCCAGCATTTT. Its protein is CASTKALNQPQHF. This sequence joins TRBV7-2 and TRBJ1-5; the D is unclear. The CDR3 sequence is 13 residues long. Trimming removed 7 bases from V and 3 bases from J, with 10 bases in between. From germline, CDR1 is SGHTA and CDR2 FQGNSA.

CDR3 residues: CASSIGPIGETQYF. The CDR3 coding sequence is TGTGCCAGCAGCATCGGCCCCATTGGGGAGACCCAGTACTTC. The J gene is TRBJ2-5, the V gene TRBV25-1; D call uncertain. Germline CDR1 reads MGHDK; CDR2 reads SYGVNS. The V gene lost 6 bases and the J gene lost 5 bases, with 16 bases spanning the gap. The CDR3 has 14 residues.

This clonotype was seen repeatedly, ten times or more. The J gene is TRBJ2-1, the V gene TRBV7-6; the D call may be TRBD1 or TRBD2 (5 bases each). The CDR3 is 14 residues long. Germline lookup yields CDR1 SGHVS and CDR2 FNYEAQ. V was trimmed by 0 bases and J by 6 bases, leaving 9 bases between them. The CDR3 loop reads CASSLAAGANEQFF. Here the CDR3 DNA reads TGTGCCAGCAGCTTAGCTGCCGGGGCCAATGAGCAGTTCTTC. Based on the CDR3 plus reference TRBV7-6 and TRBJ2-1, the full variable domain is GAGVSQSPRYKVTKRGQDVALRCDPISGHVSLYWYRQALGQGPEFLTYFNYEAQQDKSGLPNDRFSAERPEGSISTLTIQRTEQRDSAMYRCASSLAAGANEQFFGPGTRLTVL.

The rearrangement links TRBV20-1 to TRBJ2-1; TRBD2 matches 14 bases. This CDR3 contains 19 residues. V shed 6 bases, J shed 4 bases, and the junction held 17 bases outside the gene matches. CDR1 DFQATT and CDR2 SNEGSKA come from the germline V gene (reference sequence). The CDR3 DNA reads TGCAGTGCGACCAACCCGCCCGGGACTAGCGGGGGAGGATACAATGAGCAGTTCTTC. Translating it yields CSATNPPGTSGGGYNEQFF.

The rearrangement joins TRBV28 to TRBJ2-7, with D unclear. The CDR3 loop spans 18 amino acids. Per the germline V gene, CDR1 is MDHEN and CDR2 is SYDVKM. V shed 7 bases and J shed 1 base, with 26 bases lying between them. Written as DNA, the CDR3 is TGTGCCAGCACTTTCCGTTTAGAAGCAGGACGCGCATCCTACGAGCAGTACTTC. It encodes CASTFRLEAGRASYEQYF.

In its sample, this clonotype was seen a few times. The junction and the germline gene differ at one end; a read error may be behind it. The CDR3 is CASSWDSNTDTQYF. CDR3 DNA: TGTGCTAGCAGCTGGGACTCTAACACAGATACGCAGTATTTT. The chain carries TRBV28 and TRBJ2-3, with TRBD2 as a possible D gene (6 bases). The CDR3 spans 14 residues. CDR1 MDHEN and CDR2 SYDVKM come from the germline V gene. Combining the CDR3 with reference TRBV28 and TRBJ2-3 gives the whole variable domain DVKVTQSSRYLVKRTGEKVFLECVQDMDHENMFWYRQDPGLGLRLIYFSYDVKMKEKGDIPEGYSVSREKKERFSLILESASTNQTSMYLCASSWDSNTDTQYFGPGTRLTVL.

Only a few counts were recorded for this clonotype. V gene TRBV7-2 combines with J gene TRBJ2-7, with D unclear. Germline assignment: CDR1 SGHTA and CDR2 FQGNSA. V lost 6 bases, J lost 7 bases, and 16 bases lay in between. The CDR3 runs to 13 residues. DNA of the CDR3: TGTGCCAGCAGTTTTGCCGATCTGGGGGAGCAGTACTTC. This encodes CASSFADLGEQYF.

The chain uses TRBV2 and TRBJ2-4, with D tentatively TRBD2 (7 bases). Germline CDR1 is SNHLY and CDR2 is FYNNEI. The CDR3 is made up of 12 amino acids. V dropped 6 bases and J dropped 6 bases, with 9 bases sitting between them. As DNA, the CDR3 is TGTGCCAGCAGGGCGGGGGCAAACATTCAGTACTTC. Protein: CASRAGANIQYF.